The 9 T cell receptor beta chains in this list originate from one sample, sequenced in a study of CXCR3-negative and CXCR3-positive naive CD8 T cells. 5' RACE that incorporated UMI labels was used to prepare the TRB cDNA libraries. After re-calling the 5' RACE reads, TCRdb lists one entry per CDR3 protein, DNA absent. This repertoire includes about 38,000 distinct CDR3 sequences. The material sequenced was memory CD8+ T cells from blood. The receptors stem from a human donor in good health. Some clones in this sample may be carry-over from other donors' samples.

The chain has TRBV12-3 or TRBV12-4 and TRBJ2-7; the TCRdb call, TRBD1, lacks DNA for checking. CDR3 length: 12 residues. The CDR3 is CASSFEGNEQYF.

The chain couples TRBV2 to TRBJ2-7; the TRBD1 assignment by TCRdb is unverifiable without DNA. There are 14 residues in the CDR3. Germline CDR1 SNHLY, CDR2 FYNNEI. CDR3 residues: CASSEVQGRDEQYF.

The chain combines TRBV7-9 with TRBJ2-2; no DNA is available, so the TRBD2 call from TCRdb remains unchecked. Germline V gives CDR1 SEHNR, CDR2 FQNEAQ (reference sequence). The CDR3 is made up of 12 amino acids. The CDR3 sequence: CARGLTTGELFF.

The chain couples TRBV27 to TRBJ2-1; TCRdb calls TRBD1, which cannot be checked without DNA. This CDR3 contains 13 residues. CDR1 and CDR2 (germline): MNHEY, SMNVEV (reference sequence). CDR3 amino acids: CASSWTGVGEQFF.

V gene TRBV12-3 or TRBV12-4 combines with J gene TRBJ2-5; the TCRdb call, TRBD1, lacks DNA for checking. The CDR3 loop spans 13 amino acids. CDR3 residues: CASSRTGRETQYF.

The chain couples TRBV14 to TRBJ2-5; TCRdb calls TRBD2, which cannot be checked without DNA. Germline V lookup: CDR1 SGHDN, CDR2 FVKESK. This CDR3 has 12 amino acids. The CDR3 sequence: CASSPSPETQYF.

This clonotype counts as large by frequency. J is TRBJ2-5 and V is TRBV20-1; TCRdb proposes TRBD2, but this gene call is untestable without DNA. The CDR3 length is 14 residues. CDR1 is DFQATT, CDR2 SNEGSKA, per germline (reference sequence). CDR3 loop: CSARSGGAAETQYF.

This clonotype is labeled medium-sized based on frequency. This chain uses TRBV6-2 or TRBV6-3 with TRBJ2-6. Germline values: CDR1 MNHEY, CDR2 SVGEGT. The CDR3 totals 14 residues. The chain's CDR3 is CASSYDSGANVLTF.

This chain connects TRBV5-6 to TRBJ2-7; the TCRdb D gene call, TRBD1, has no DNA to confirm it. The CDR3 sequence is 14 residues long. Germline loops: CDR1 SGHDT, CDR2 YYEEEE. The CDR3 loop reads CASSRPGRQYEQYF.